Each of the 19 T cell receptor beta chains below was sequenced from the same sample in a study of blood T cell repertoires in COVID-19. Here immunoSEQ multiplex PCR was the method, and the copy in TCRdb shows in-frame clones only, minus some. This sample has a few hundred thousand clones; roughly 89% occur once, and the top ten carry about 10%. The sample taken for sequencing was PBMCs or T cells enriched from blood (not recorded which). These receptors were obtained from a woman between 45 and 65 years old who had recovered from COVID-19.

This chain connects TRBV18 to TRBJ1-2; 10 positions agree with TRBD1. The ends lost 3 bases at V and 7 bases at J; junction bases unmatched: 11. Per the germline V gene, CDR1 is KGHSH and CDR2 is LQKENI. The CDR3 is 16 residues long. CDR3 in DNA: TGTGCCAGCTCACCCGGGACAGGGGATGGTTTGGTTGGCTACACCTTC. It specifies CASSPGTGDGLVGYTF.

The rearrangement links TRBV5-1 to TRBJ1-4; weak D call: TRBD1 (6 bases). Germline lookup yields CDR1 SGHRS and CDR2 YFSETQ. The CDR3 has 14 residues. Trimming cost V 0 bases and J 5 bases, with 8 bases left between them. CDR3 DNA sequence: TGCGCCAGCAGCTTGGCAGGGGTGAATGAAAAACTGTTTTTT. This sequence encodes CASSLAGVNEKLFF.

The chain employs TRBV2 and TRBJ1-1; 7 bases are shared with TRBD1. Germline loops: CDR1 SNHLY, CDR2 FYNNEI. The CDR3 has 16 residues. The J segment lost 3 bases and the V segment lost 7 bases, leaving 14 bases of the junction unmatched. The CDR3 sequence is CASKVGVGRGDTEAFF. Written as DNA, the CDR3 is TGTGCCAGCAAGGTGGGAGTGGGCAGGGGGGACACTGAAGCTTTCTTT.

Remarks on this clone: This sample also contains other DNA sequences that code for the same CDR3. The chain's CDR3 is CASRTTGGNSNQPQHF. DNA for the CDR3: TGTGCCAGTAGGACTACAGGGGGCAATAGCAATCAGCCCCAGCATTTT. The J gene is TRBJ1-5, the V gene TRBV19, with 9 bases aligning to TRBD1. V lost 6 bases to trimming and J lost 0 bases; unmatched junction nucleotides: 6. Looked up from germline, CDR1 is LNHDA and CDR2 is SQIVND (reference sequence). This CDR3 has 16 amino acids.

CDR3 sequence (DNA): TGTGCCAGCTCACCTCGGGGGGGAAGTGCCTACGAGCAGTACTTC. This sequence encodes CASSPRGGSAYEQYF. The chain employs TRBV18 and TRBJ2-7; 8 bases fit TRBD2. CDR1 and CDR2 (germline): KGHSH, LQKENI. The CDR3 is 15 amino acids. V lost 3 bases to trimming and J lost 2 bases; unmatched junction nucleotides: 6.

The chain joins TRBV24-1 to TRBJ2-7; TRBD1 matches 8 bases. J was trimmed by 2 bases and V by 4 bases; bases with no gene match: 9. This CDR3 region has 16 residues. CDR1 is KGHDR, CDR2 SFDVKD, per germline. CDR3 nucleotides: TGTGCCACCAGTGACCCAGACAGGGGTGAAACCTACGAGCAGTACTTC. Translated, it gives CATSDPDRGETYEQYF.

The chain combines TRBV29-1 with TRBJ1-1; D is unclear. Germline V gene sequence: CDR1 SQVTM, CDR2 ANQGSEA. The CDR3 spans 12 residues. Trimming left V 2 bases short and J 0 bases short, with 4 bases between. CDR3 residues: CSVEQMNTEAFF. In DNA form, the CDR3 reads TGCAGCGTTGAACAGATGAACACTGAAGCTTTCTTT.

J is TRBJ2-2 and V is TRBV5-8; 8 nucleotides match TRBD1. V dropped 2 bases and J dropped 5; count of bases not matched to a gene: 8. This CDR3 is built from 16 residues. From germline, CDR1 is SGHTS and CDR2 YDEGEE. CDR3 sequence (DNA): TGTGCCAGCAGCTTTCTATCCAGGGGGCATACCGGGGAGCTGTTTTTT. Amino acids: CASSFLSRGHTGELFF.

The genes are TRBV6-2 or TRBV6-3 and TRBJ2-7, with 9 bases aligning to TRBD1. The CDR3 loop spans 16 amino acids. Looked up from germline, CDR1 is MNHEY and CDR2 is SVGEGT. V dropped 2 bases and J dropped 4; count of bases not matched to a gene: 9. The DNA of the CDR3 is TGTGCCAGCAGTTACGCCTTACAGGGGGCCGATTACGAGCAGTACTTC. It codes for CASSYALQGADYEQYF.

The rearrangement joins TRBV27 to TRBJ1-6, with 11 nucleotides matching TRBD1. Trimming at V came to 7 bases and at J to 8 bases, leaving 4 bases not matched to a gene. Germline lookup yields CDR1 MNHEY and CDR2 SMNVEV (reference sequence). This CDR3 contains 14 residues. The chain's CDR3 is CASNGQGAHSPLHF. As DNA, the CDR3 is TGTGCCAGCAACGGACAGGGGGCACATTCACCCCTCCACTTT.

The J gene is TRBJ2-5, the V gene TRBV3-1 (or the pseudogene TRBV3-2); a possible D gene is TRBD1 (6 bases). The CDR3 runs to 12 residues. Trimming cost V 3 bases and J 10 bases, with 12 bases left between them. Germline V gene sequence: CDR1 LGHDT, CDR2 YNNKEL (reference sequence). CDR3: CASSQGAPVQYF. The DNA of the CDR3 is TGTGCCAGCAGCCAGGGGGCGCCCGTCCAGTACTTC.

V and J are TRBV19 and TRBJ1-5; D might be TRBD1 (5 bases). Germline CDR1 reads LNHDA; CDR2 reads SQIVND (reference sequence). With 5 bases removed from V and 3 bases from J, the gap between germline ends came to 23 bases. The CDR3 has 18 amino acids. CDR3 nucleotide sequence: TGTGCCAGTAGTCCCCAAGGCGGGGCCTCGGTCTCCAATCAGCCCCAGCATTTT. This gives the protein CASSPQGGASVSNQPQHF.

This chain joins TRBV28 and TRBJ1-5, with TRBD1 identical over 9 bases. Germline-derived CDR1 and CDR2 are MDHEN and SYDVKM. The trim removed 5 bases at V and 7 bases at J, leaving 9 bases unmatched. CDR3 length: 15 residues. Written as DNA, the CDR3 is TGTGCCAGCAGTCCGACAGGGGGTACAGGACAGCCCCAGCATTTT. Encoded protein: CASSPTGGTGQPQHF.

This clone was found once. The chain combines TRBV28 with TRBJ1-1, with D perhaps TRBD1 (5 bases). The CDR3 runs 13 residues. Germline assignment: CDR1 MDHEN and CDR2 SYDVKM. V lost 4 bases, J lost 2 bases, and 8 bases lay in between. Here the CDR3 DNA reads TGTGCCAGCAGTTCAGGGACTAACACTGAAGCTTTCTTT. It is translated as CASSSGTNTEAFF.

The J gene is TRBJ2-7, the V gene TRBV19; perhaps TRBD1 as D (6 bases). Germline-derived CDR1 and CDR2 are LNHDA and SQIVND (reference sequence). The CDR3 extends over 14 amino acids. Trimming removed 7 bases from V and 0 bases from J, with 13 bases in between. CDR3 sequence (DNA): TGTGCCAGTAAAAGGACAGCAGCCTCCTACGAGCAGTACTTC. Protein sequence: CASKRTAASYEQYF.

The chain is built from TRBV19 and TRBJ1-3; D is unresolved. The CDR3 runs 15 residues. Trimming took off 3 bases at V and 0 bases at J, with 9 bases between the two ends. Germline V CDR1 and CDR2: LNHDA, SQIVND (reference sequence). The chain's CDR3 is CASSISGTSGNTIYF. The CDR3 nucleotides are TGTGCCAGTAGTATCAGCGGAACCTCTGGAAACACCATATATTTT.

The V call is TRBV30, the J call TRBJ2-3, with 8 bases fitting TRBD2. In germline, CDR1 is GTSNPN, CDR2 SVGIG (reference sequence). V was pared by 4 bases and J by 3 bases, with 9 bases of the junction left unmatched. The CDR3 runs 15 residues. The CDR3 coding sequence is TGTGCCTGGACCTTATCCGGGGGGGTGACAGATACGCAGTATTTT. This sequence encodes CAWTLSGGVTDTQYF.

The rearrangement joins TRBV5-1 to TRBJ1-2; 7 bases are shared with TRBD1. This CDR3 region has 13 residues. The V segment lost 4 bases and the J segment 8 bases; nucleotides outside the gene matches: 8. Germline values: CDR1 SGHRS, CDR2 YFSETQ. The CDR3 here is CASSMTGPEGYTF. The DNA of the CDR3 is TGCGCCAGCAGCATGACAGGGCCTGAGGGCTACACCTTC.

V usage is TRBV7-8 and J usage is TRBJ2-7; 7 bases are a match to TRBD2. J was trimmed by 4 bases and V by 4 bases; bases with no gene match: 7. CDR1 is SGHVS and CDR2 is FQNEAQ in the germline V gene. This CDR3 has 14 amino acids. The CDR3 nucleotides read TGTGCCAGCAGCTCGCTGGGAGGGCAATACGAGCAGTACTTC. Protein product: CASSSLGGQYEQYF.